This TCR beta chain was identified during a study of CD8+CD57+ T cells in acquired aplastic anemia. About the study: DNA from sorted CD4+ and CD8+ cells averaged around 3 ug.

This clonotype was picked up many times. CDR3 and TCR beta VDJ profiling relied on genomic DNA as the template. TCRdb fed the reads into MiXCR, producing one record per CDR3 protein. Of a few hundred thousand distinct CDR3 sequences listed, less than 60% are singletons. Whoever was chosen for sequencing had shown CD8+CD57+ cell expansion by flow cytometry. This CDR3 spans 15 amino acids. The germline gives CDR1 SGHDT, CDR2 YYEEEE. Trimming cost V 0 bases and J 6 bases, with 12 bases left between them. The TCR originated in a human donor with aplastic anemia. Source material: sorted CD4+, CD8+, or CD8+CD57+ T cells (not recorded which) from PBMCs. This chain links TRBV5-6 with TRBJ2-2, with unresolved D. The CDR3 DNA is TGTGCCAGCAGCTTGGGACGGCAAACGGCCGGGGAGCTGTTTTTT. Translating it yields CASSLGRQTAGELFF.